This entry features one T cell receptor beta chain sequence. Participants with major medical conditions, Axis I/II comorbidities, regular medication or illicit drug use were excluded. The sample comes from a study of untreated major depressive disorder. Method: immunoSEQ multiplex PCR; TCRdb's copy keeps in-frame clones and lacks some. Of 10,000 to 15,000 clones in the sample, 90% to 95% are singletons; the top ten hold about 1.7%. This receptor was taken from a young woman with major depressive disorder. The sequenced sample consisted of CD4+ T cells from PBMCs.

CDR3: CAISPTQDVYGYTF. The DNA for the CDR3 is TGTGCCATCAGTCCGACCCAGGACGTCTATGGCTACACCTTC. This chain joins TRBV10-3 and TRBJ1-2; D call uncertain. Between the trimmed V and J ends, which lost 5 bases and 4 bases, there was a span of 14 bases. This CDR3 comprises 14 residues. CDR1 is ENHRY, CDR2 SYGVKD, per germline.